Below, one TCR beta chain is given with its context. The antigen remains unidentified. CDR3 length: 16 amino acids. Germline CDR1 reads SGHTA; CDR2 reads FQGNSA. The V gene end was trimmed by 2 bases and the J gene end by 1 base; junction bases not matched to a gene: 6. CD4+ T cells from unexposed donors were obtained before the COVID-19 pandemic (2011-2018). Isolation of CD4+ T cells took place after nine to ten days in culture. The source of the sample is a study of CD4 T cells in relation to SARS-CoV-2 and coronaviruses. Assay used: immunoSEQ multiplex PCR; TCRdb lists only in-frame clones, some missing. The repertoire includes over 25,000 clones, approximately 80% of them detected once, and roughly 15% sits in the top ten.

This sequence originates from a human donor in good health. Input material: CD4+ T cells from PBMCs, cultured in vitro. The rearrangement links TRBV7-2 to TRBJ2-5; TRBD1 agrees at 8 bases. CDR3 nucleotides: TGTGCCAGCAGCTTAAGTACAGGGGGAGGCCAAGAGACCCAGTACTTC. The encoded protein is CASSLSTGGGQETQYF.